This is a list of T cell receptor beta chains from one sample in a study of cytomegalovirus exposure and HLA in healthy donors. Measured with immunoSEQ multiplex PCR; TCRdb has only the in-frame clones, and not every one. With about 60,000 clones in the sample, the ten largest clones hold under 10%. Sequences were obtained from PBMCs. Every receptor here comes from a man aged 50 or older in good health and CMV-seropositive. CDR3s include the opening cysteine and the closing phenylalanine or tryptophan. Fields, in order: D gene, V gene, J gene, CDR3 protein, CDR3 DNA. The D gene is left open where the match is weak.

TRBD1	TRBV2	TRBJ1-2	CASSAGQTYGYTF	TGTGCCAGCAGTGCGGGACAGACCTATGGCTACACCTTC
TRBD2	TRBV11-2	TRBJ2-7	CASSSGLAVPYEQYF	TGTGCCAGCAGCTCGGGACTAGCGGTCCCCTACGAGCAGTACTTC
NA	TRBV29-1	TRBJ2-7	CSVEGQGRVFWQYF	NA
NA	TRBV5-4	TRBJ2-5	CASSLGGARETQYF	TGTGCCAGCAGCTTAGGCGGGGCACGAGAGACCCAGTACTTC
NA	TRBV20-1	TRBJ2-3	CSASVGDTQYF	TGCAGTGCTAGCGTCGGAGATACGCAGTATTTT
TRBD1	TRBV6-5	TRBJ2-7	CATPGGSYEQYF	TGTGCCACCCCAGGGGGCTCCTACGAGCAGTACTTC
TRBD1	TRBV18	TRBJ1-2	CASSPYAGTGREANYGYTF	TGTGCCAGCTCACCATACGCCGGGACAGGGCGAGAAGCTAACTATGGCTACACCTTC
NA	TRBV4-3	TRBJ1-6	CASSQDSQWSNSPLHF	TGCGCCAGCAGCCAAGATTCGCAGTGGAGTAATTCACCCCTCCACTTT
TRBD2	TRBV6-4	TRBJ2-3	CASSEGLSSDTQYF	TGTGCCAGCAGTGAGGGACTATCCTCAGATACGCAGTATTTT
NA	TRBV6-5	TRBJ1-5	CASSLPGQPQHF	TGTGCCAGCAGTTTACCGGGGCAGCCCCAGCATTTT
NA	TRBV2	TRBJ1-1	CASSEAFGGEAFF	TGTGCCAGCAGTGAAGCGTTCGGGGGAGAAGCTTTCTTT
NA	TRBV29-1	TRBJ2-2	CSVFGVNTGELFF	TGCAGCGTTTTTGGAGTGAACACCGGGGAGCTGTTTTTT
TRBD1	TRBV30	TRBJ1-2	CAWTQGDGYTF	TGTGCCTGGACTCAGGGGGATGGCTACACCTTC
NA	TRBV5-1	TRBJ2-1	CASSLARGEQFF	TGCGCCAGCAGCTTGGCCCGGGGGGAGCAGTTCTTC
NA	TRBV7-8	TRBJ2-7	CASSFGGPNMYEQYF	TGTGCCAGCAGCTTCGGGGGGCCTAATATGTACGAGCAGTACTTC
NA	TRBV5-1	TRBJ1-1	CASSLQENTEAFF	TGCGCCAGCAGCTTGCAGGAGAACACTGAAGCTTTCTTT
NA	TRBV6-5	TRBJ1-1	CASRVTAGVNTEAFF	TGTGCCAGCAGGGTCACCGCGGGGGTGAACACTGAAGCTTTCTTT
NA	TRBV18	TRBJ2-7	CASSPLRGPYEQYF	TGTGCCAGCTCACCATTGCGAGGTCCCTACGAGCAGTACTTC
NA	TRBV6-6	TRBJ2-7	CASSSFDEQYF	TGTGCCAGCAGTTCCTTCGACGAGCAGTACTTC
NA	TRBV7-3	TRBJ2-1	CASSPGTGDNEQFF	TGTGCCAGCAGCCCAGGGACTGGCGACAATGAGCAGTTCTTC
NA	TRBV4-1	TRBJ1-1	CASSRIQGAHTEAFF	TGCGCCAGCAGCCGGATACAGGGTGCCCACACTGAAGCTTTCTTT
TRBD1	TRBV6-6	TRBJ1-2	CASSPDRGHGYTF	TGTGCCAGCAGCCCCGACAGGGGCCATGGCTACACCTTC
NA	TRBV10-3	TRBJ1-2	CAISESEVNYGYTF	TGTGCCATCAGTGAGTCGGAGGTTAACTATGGCTACACCTTC
TRBD2	TRBV2	TRBJ2-7	CASRMESGRREQYF	TGTGCCAGCAGGATGGAAAGCGGGAGACGGGAGCAGTACTTC
NA	TRBV5-5	TRBJ1-4	CASSSDSGEEKLFF	TGTGCCAGCAGCTCGGACAGTGGAGAGGAAAAACTGTTTTTT
TRBD2	TRBV19	TRBJ2-5	CASSIAAAGGQETQYF	TGTGCCAGTAGTATAGCAGCAGCGGGGGGACAAGAGACCCAGTACTTC
NA	TRBV28	TRBJ2-6	CASSLGRTPGANVLTF	TGTGCCAGCAGTTTGGGCCGAACCCCTGGGGCCAACGTCCTGACTTTC
TRBD1	TRBV28	TRBJ1-5	CASSLQGANQPQHF	TGTGCCAGCAGCCTTCAGGGGGCCAATCAGCCCCAGCATTTT
TRBD2	TRBV9	TRBJ2-7	CASSVEVAGGLDF	TGTGCCAGCAGCGTAGAAGTAGCGGGGGGGCTGGACTTC
TRBD1	TRBV4-2	TRBJ2-4	CASSQSGTGQNIQYF	TGTGCCAGCAGCCAATCGGGGACAGGGCAAAACATTCAGTACTTC
NA	TRBV19	TRBJ2-3	CASSISSEGQDTQYF	TGTGCCAGTAGTATTTCTTCGGAGGGCCAAGATACGCAGTATTTT
NA	TRBV5-1	TRBJ2-2	CASSVVIGSPNTGELFF	TGCGCCAGCAGCGTGGTGATTGGGAGCCCGAACACCGGGGAGCTGTTTTTT
TRBD2	TRBV18	TRBJ2-1	CASSPLVVGLAGDNEQFF	TGTGCCAGCTCACCACTAGTAGTTGGGCTAGCGGGAGACAATGAGCAGTTCTTC
NA	TRBV14	TRBJ1-1	CASAQGGARAFF	TGTGCCAGCGCTCAGGGAGGCGCAAGAGCTTTCTTT
TRBD1	TRBV2	TRBJ2-2	CASSAQGQGGELFF	TGTGCCAGCAGTGCCCAGGGACAGGGCGGGGAGCTGTTTTTT
TRBD1	TRBV5-1	TRBJ1-1	CASTLTGGNTEAFF	TGCGCCAGCACCCTAACAGGGGGGAACACTGAAGCTTTCTTT
NA	TRBV6-1	TRBJ2-1	CASENTGYNEQFF	TGTGCCAGCGAAAACACAGGTTACAATGAGCAGTTCTTC
NA	TRBV5-4	TRBJ2-7	CASSLAGSDEQYF	TGTGCCAGCAGCTTGGCGGGGAGCGACGAGCAGTACTTC
TRBD2	TRBV28	TRBJ2-1	CASSLLAGVYNEQFF	TGTGCCAGCAGTTTACTAGCGGGAGTTTATAATGAGCAGTTCTTC
TRBD2	TRBV5-1	TRBJ2-1	CASSIGLAGGRNEQFF	TGCGCCAGCAGCATTGGACTAGCGGGGGGGCGGAATGAGCAGTTCTTC
TRBD1	TRBV30	TRBJ1-2	CAWSGQGVGGYTF	TGTGCCTGGAGTGGACAGGGAGTAGGTGGCTACACCTTC
NA	TRBV6-4	TRBJ1-4	CASSDGGGLDEKLFF	TGTGCCAGCAGTGACGGGGGGGGGCTCGATGAAAAACTGTTTTTT
NA	TRBV6-1	TRBJ2-7	CASSESDRLRYEQYF	TGTGCCAGCAGTGAAAGCGACAGGTTACGCTACGAGCAGTACTTC
NA	TRBV2	TRBJ1-1	CASKDSPISRRGTEAFF	TGTGCCAGCAAAGACAGCCCCATTTCTAGACGAGGTACTGAAGCTTTCTTT
NA	TRBV7-8	TRBJ1-3	CASSPGTPSTIYF	TGTGCCAGCAGTCCCGGGACACCGAGCACCATATATTTT
NA	TRBV4-3	TRBJ2-7	CASSQDRVGSSYEQYF	TGCGCCAGCAGCCAAGATCGGGTCGGGAGCTCCTACGAGCAGTACTTC
NA	TRBV4-2	TRBJ1-2	CASSQDIAGSVYGYTF	TGTGCCAGCAGCCAAGATATCGCAGGCTCAGTCTATGGCTACACCTTC
NA	TRBV27	TRBJ1-1	CASSARVAEAFF	TGTGCCAGCAGTGCCAGGGTTGCTGAAGCTTTCTTT
TRBD2	TRBV4-3	TRBJ2-5	CASSQDIGGGKTQYF	TGCGCCAGCAGCCAAGATATCGGGGGAGGGAAGACCCAGTACTTC
NA	TRBV7-8	TRBJ2-1	CASSLAGAYNEQFF	TGTGCCAGCAGCTTAGCGGGAGCCTACAATGAGCAGTTCTTC
TRBD1	TRBV6-5	TRBJ1-1	CASSYSQGATDFF	TGTGCCAGCAGTTACTCGCAGGGGGCTACGGATTTCTTT
TRBD1	TRBV10-3	TRBJ2-2	CATLSTGGLHTGELFF	TGTGCCACCCTCTCGACAGGGGGCCTGCACACCGGGGAGCTGTTTTTT
NA	TRBV4-2	TRBJ2-2	CASRLNGGTGELFF	TGTGCCAGCAGGCTAAATGGGGGGACCGGGGAGCTGTTTTTT
TRBD1	TRBV19	TRBJ1-2	CASSLGTVNYGYTF	TGTGCCAGTAGCCTGGGGACAGTCAACTATGGCTACACCTTC
NA	TRBV5-1	TRBJ2-2	CASSLGRVSTGELFF	TGCGCCAGCAGCTTGGGGCGGGTGTCCACCGGGGAGCTGTTTTTT
TRBD1	TRBV2	TRBJ1-4	CASRMGQNEKLFF	TGTGCCAGCAGGATGGGACAGAATGAAAAACTGTTTTTT
TRBD1	TRBV10-3	TRBJ2-7	CAIGTGGHEQYF	TGTGCCATCGGGACAGGGGGCCACGAGCAGTACTTC